This T cell receptor (beta chain) was sequenced during a study of cytomegalovirus exposure and HLA in healthy donors. V dropped 7 bases and J dropped 8 bases, with 15 bases sitting between them. The CDR3 is made up of 13 amino acids. Germline CDR1 SEHNR, CDR2 FQNEAQ (reference sequence). The PCR used 60 Vbeta and 13 Jbeta primers. Clones were sequenced by immunoSEQ multiplex PCR, and TCRdb holds only the in-frame ones, with some missing. The top ten hold roughly 2.4% of the sample, which has 50,000 to 55,000 clones, over 75% seen once. The chain joins TRBV7-9 to TRBJ2-1; D perhaps matches TRBD2 (7 bases). The clonotype comes from a boy aged 5 to 17 in good health and CMV-seropositive. Material: PBMCs. The CDR3 reads CASTFGGPDEQFF. In DNA, the CDR3 is TGTGCCAGCACCTTCGGGGGGCCTGATGAGCAGTTCTTC.